The sample holds one count of the clone carrying this TCR beta chain. Its antigen remains unidentified. The record originates from a study of Ad26.COV2.S vaccination and SARS-CoV-2 variants. Broader study findings: Possible underestimation of total T cell responses by the TCR breadth and depth analyses was noted.

Per the germline V gene, CDR1 is DFQATT and CDR2 is SNEGSKA (reference sequence). The CDR3 extends over 14 amino acids. The germline V and J ends were trimmed by 3 bases and 0 bases, with 10 bases remaining between them. Specified treatment: roughly 20 received Ad26.COV2.S at low or high dose, single or two shots; a few received placebo; per-sample allocation not given. It was on day 63 after the first vaccine or placebo injection that samples were taken. Assay: immunoSEQ multiplex PCR; the TCRdb copy retains only in-frame clones and omits some. The table lists 300,000 to 400,000 clones, around 90% of them singletons.

The chain carries TRBV20-1 and TRBJ2-3; unclear D gene. The sequencing used peripheral blood, collected in a trial of Ad26.COV2.S vaccine versus placebo. The receptor was derived from a person between 18 and 65 years old who received the Ad26.COV2.S COVID-19 vaccine or a placebo. CDR3 region: CSASRARSTDTQYF. Here the CDR3 DNA reads TGCAGTGCTAGTCGGGCCCGAAGCACAGATACGCAGTATTTT.